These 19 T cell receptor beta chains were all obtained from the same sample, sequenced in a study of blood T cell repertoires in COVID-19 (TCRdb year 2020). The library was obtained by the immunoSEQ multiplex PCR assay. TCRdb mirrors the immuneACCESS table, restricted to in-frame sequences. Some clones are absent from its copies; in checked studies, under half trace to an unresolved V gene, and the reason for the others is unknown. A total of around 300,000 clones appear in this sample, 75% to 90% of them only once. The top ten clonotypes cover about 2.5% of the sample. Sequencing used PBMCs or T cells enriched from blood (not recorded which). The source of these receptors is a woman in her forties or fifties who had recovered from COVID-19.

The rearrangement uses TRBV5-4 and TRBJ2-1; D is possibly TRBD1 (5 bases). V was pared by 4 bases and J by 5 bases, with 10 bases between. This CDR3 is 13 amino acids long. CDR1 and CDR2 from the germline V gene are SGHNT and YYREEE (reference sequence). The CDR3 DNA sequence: TGTGCCAGCAGCCGTGACAGCAACAATGAGCAGTTCTTC. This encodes CASSRDSNNEQFF.

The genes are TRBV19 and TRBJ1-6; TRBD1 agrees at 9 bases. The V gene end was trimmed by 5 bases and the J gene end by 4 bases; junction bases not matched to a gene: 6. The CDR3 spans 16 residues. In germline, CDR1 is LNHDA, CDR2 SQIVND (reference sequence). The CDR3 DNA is TGTGCCAGTAGTGTACAGGGGGCAACATATAATTCACCCCTCCACTTT. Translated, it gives CASSVQGATYNSPLHF.

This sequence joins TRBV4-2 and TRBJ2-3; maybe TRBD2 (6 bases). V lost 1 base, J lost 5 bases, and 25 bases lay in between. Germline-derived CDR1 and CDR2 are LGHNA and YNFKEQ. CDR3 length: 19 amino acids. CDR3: CASSQAYSQAAGYGDTQYF. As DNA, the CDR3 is TGTGCCAGCAGCCAAGCATACTCACAAGCGGCGGGGTACGGAGATACGCAGTATTTT.

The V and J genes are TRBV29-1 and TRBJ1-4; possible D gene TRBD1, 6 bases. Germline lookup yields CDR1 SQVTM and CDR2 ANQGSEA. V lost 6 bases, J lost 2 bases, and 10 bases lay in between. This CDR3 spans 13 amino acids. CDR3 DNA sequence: TGCAGCGTCACAGGGAACACTAATGAAAAACTGTTTTTT. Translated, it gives CSVTGNTNEKLFF.

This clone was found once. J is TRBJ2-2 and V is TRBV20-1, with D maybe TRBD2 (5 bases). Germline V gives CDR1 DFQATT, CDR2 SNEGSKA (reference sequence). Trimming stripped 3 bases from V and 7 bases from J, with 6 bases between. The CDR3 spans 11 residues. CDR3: CSASRGGELFF. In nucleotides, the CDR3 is TGCAGTGCTAGTCGGGGCGGGGAGCTGTTTTTT.

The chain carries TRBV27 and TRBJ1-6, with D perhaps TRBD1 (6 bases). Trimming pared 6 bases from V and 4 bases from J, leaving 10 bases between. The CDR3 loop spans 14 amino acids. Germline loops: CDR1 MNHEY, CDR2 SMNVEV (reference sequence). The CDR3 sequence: CASRPGQYNSPLHF. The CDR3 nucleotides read TGTGCCAGCAGGCCCGGACAGTATAATTCACCCCTCCACTTT.

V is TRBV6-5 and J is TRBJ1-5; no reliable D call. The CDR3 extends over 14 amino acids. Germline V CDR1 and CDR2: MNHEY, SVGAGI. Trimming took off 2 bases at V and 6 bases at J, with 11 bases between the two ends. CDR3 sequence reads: CASSYNGEAQPQHF. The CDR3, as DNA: TGTGCCAGCAGTTACAACGGAGAGGCTCAGCCCCAGCATTTT.

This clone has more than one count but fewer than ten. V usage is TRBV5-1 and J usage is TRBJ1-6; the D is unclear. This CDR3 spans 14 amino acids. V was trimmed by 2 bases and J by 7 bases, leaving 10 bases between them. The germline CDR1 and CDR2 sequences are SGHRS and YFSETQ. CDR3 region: CASSFDSRNSPLHF. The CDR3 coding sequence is TGCGCCAGCAGCTTTGATAGTCGGAATTCACCCCTCCACTTT. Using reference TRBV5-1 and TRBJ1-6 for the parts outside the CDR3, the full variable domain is KAGVTQTPRYLIKTRGQQVTLSCSPISGHRSVSWYQQTPGQGLQFLFEYFSETQRNKGNFPGRFSGRQFSNSRSEMNVSTLELGDSALYLCASSFDSRNSPLHFGNGTRLTVT.

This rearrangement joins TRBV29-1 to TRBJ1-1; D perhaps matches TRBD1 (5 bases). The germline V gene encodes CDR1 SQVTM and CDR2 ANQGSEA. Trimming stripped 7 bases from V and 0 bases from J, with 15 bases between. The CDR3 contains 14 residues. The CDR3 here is CSAVKQALNTEAFF. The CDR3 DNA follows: TGCAGCGCTGTAAAACAGGCTTTGAACACTGAAGCTTTCTTT.

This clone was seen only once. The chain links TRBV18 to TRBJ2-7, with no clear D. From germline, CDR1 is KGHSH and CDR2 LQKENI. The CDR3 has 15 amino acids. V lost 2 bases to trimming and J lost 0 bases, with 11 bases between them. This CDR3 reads CASSPEALSSYEQYF. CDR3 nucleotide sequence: TGTGCCAGCTCACCAGAGGCACTGAGCTCCTACGAGCAGTACTTC.

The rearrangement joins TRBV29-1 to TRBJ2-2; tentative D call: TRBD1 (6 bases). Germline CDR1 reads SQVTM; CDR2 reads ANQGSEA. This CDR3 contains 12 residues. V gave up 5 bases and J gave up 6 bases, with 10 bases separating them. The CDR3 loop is CSVMDSPGELFF. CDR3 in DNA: TGCAGCGTTATGGACAGTCCCGGGGAGCTGTTTTTT.

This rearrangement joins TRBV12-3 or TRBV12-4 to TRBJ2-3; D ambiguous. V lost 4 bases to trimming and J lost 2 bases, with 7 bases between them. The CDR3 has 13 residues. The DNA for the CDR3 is TGTGCCAGCAGTTCAAGACACACAGATACGCAGTATTTT. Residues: CASSSRHTDTQYF.

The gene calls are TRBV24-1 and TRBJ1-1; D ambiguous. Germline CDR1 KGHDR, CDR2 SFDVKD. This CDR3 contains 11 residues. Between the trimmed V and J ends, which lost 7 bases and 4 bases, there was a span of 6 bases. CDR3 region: CATRAGTEAFF. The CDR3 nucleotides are TGTGCCACCAGGGCAGGCACTGAAGCTTTCTTT.

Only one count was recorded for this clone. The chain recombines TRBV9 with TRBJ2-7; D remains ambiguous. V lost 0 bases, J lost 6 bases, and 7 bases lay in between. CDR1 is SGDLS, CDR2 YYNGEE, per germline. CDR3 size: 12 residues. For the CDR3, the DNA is TGTGCCAGCAGCGTAGTCAACGGCGAGCAGTACTTC. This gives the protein CASSVVNGEQYF.

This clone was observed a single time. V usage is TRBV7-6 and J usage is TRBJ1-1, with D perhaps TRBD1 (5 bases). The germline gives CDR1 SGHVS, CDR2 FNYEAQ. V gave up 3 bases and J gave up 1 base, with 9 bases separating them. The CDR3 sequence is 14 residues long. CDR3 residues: CASSLVGANTEAFF. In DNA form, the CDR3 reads TGTGCCAGCAGCTTGGTTGGGGCGAACACTGAAGCTTTCTTT.

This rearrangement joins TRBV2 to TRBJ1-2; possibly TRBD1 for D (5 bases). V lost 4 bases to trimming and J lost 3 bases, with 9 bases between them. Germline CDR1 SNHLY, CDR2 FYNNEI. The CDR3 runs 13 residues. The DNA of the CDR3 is TGTGCCAGCAGTGCCAGGGTCGACTATGGCTACACCTTC. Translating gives CASSARVDYGYTF.

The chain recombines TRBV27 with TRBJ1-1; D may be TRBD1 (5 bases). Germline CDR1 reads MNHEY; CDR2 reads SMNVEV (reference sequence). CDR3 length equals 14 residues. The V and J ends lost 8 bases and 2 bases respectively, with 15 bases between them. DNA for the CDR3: TGTGCCAGCCGCCGAACAACAGGAAACACTGAAGCTTTCTTT. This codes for CASRRTTGNTEAFF.

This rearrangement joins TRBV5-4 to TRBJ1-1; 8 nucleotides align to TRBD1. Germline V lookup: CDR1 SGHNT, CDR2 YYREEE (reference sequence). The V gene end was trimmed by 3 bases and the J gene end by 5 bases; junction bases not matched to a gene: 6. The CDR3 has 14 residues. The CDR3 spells CASSWGGTGTEAFF. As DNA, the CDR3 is TGTGCCAGCAGCTGGGGGGGGACAGGTACTGAAGCTTTCTTT.

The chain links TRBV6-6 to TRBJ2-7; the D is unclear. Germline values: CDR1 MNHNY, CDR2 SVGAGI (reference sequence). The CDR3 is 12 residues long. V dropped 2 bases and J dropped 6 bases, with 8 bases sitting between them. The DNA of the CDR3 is TGTGCCAGCAGTTACCGCCCGAGCGAGCAGTACTTC. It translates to CASSYRPSEQYF.